This T cell receptor beta chain was observed in a study of blood T cell repertoires in COVID-19. About the study: The study drew acute and convalescent COVID-19 samples from the United States, Italy and Spain. From T cells, B-cell-depleted T cells, or PBMCs came the material, which was cDNA or gDNA.

The V gene end was trimmed by 3 bases and the J gene end by 0 bases; junction bases not matched to a gene: 15. Germline assignment: CDR1 GTSNPN and CDR2 SVGIG (reference sequence). This CDR3 has 19 residues. As processed by the authors: The assay estimated nucleated cells by amplifying reference gene primers. The data were produced by immunoSEQ multiplex PCR, yet TCRdb's version contains in-frame clones alone and is incomplete. That table is the source of V, J and clone size, and D and trimming were worked out from the DNA. The sample includes under 300,000 clones, under 90% of them seen just once. The J gene is TRBJ1-3, the V gene TRBV30; 9 bases match TRBD1. The receptor comes from a woman aged 60-70 years with active or convalescent COVID-19. Sequences were obtained from peripheral blood. In DNA form, the CDR3 reads TGTGCCTGGAGCGCCAAGGGATTTGACAGGGGGATCTCTGGAAACACCATATATTTT. This codes for CAWSAKGFDRGISGNTIYF.